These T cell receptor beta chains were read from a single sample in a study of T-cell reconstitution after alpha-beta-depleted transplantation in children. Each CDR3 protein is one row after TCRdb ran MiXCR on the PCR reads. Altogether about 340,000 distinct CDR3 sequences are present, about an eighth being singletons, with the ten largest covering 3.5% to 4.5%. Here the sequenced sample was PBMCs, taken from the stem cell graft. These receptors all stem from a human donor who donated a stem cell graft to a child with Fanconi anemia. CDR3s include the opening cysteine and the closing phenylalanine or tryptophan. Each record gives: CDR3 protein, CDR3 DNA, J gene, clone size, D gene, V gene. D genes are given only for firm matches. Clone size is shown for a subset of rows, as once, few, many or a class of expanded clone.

CSARGRAVWTEAFF,TGCAGTGCTAGGGGACGGGCGGTTTGGACTGAAGCTTTCTTT,TRBJ1-1,-,-,TRBV20-1
CSASRGGQQFF,TGCAGTGCTTCCCGGGGGGGCCAACAGTTCTTC,TRBJ2-1,-,TRBD2,TRBV20-1
CASSSGQGLSEQYF,TGTGCCAGCAGTTCGGGACAGGGGCTCAGCGAGCAGTACTTC,TRBJ2-7,once,TRBD1,TRBV27
CASSYRQGFNQPQHF,TGTGCCAGCAGTTATCGACAGGGGTTTAATCAGCCCCAGCATTTT,TRBJ1-5,-,TRBD1,TRBV6-5
CASSQGRGLAEAFF,TGTGCCAGCAGCCAAGGTAGAGGTTTGGCTGAAGCTTTCTTT,TRBJ1-1,few,-,TRBV3-1
CGSSTDRTAYEQYF,TGTGGCAGCAGTACCGACAGGACGGCCTACGAGCAGTACTTC,TRBJ2-7,few,-,TRBV7-2
CASSLWRGYPEETQYF,TGTGCCAGCAGCCTGTGGAGGGGTTACCCCGAAGAGACCCAGTACTTC,TRBJ2-5,-,-,TRBV11-2
CASSFDRGLWNEQFF,TGTGCCAGCAGCTTTGACAGGGGGTTATGGAATGAGCAGTTCTTC,TRBJ2-1,-,TRBD1,TRBV7-2
CASSLGTGPGELFF,TGCGCCAGCAGCTTAGGGACAGGGCCCGGGGAGCTGTTTTTT,TRBJ2-2,-,TRBD1,TRBV5-1
CASSQTGQGVYGYTF,TGTGCCAGCAGCCAAACGGGACAGGGGGTTTATGGCTACACCTTC,TRBJ1-2,-,TRBD1,TRBV4-2
CASSLSGSGNSPLHF,TGTGCCAGCAGTTTATCGGGGTCGGGAAATTCACCCCTCCACTTT,TRBJ1-6,many,-,TRBV28
CASSPGWTAEQYF,TGTGCCAGCAGCCCAGGCTGGACAGCCGAGCAGTACTTC,TRBJ2-7,-,-,TRBV3-1
CSARAPTTDTQYF,TGCAGTGCTAGAGCCCCCACCACAGATACGCAGTATTTT,TRBJ2-3,-,-,TRBV20-1
CASSYLIGQVNTGELFF,TGTGCCAGCAGTTACTTGATTGGCCAGGTGAACACCGGGGAGCTGTTTTTT,TRBJ2-2,few,-,TRBV6-2/TRBV6-3
CASRTGTDYGYTF,TGTGCCAGCAGGACCGGGACAGACTATGGCTACACCTTC,TRBJ1-2,few,TRBD1,TRBV6-2/TRBV6-3
CASGTAKNTEAFF,TGTGCCAGCGGAACAGCAAAAAACACTGAAGCTTTCTTT,TRBJ1-1,-,-,TRBV6-6
CASSVDEYTAQYF,TGTGCCAGCAGTGTTGATGAGTATACGGCGCAGTATTTT,TRBJ2-3,-,-,TRBV6-4
CASSPAGSTEAFF,TGTGCCAGCAGCCCGGCTGGGTCCACTGAAGCTTTCTTT,TRBJ1-1,-,-,TRBV7-2
CASSIAPRGDTEAFF,TGTGCCAGTAGTATCGCCCCCAGGGGGGACACTGAAGCTTTCTTT,TRBJ1-1,-,TRBD1,TRBV19
CASSFRDSGAFF,TGTGCCAGCAGTTTTCGGGATTCGGGAGCTTTCTTT,TRBJ1-1,-,-,TRBV7-9
CASSYSRGANEQFF,TGTGCCAGCAGTTACAGTAGGGGGGCCAATGAGCAGTTCTTC,TRBJ2-1,many,-,TRBV6-2/TRBV6-3
CASSLVGKGNTEAFF,TGTGCCAGCAGCTTAGTCGGAAAAGGGAACACTGAAGCTTTCTTT,TRBJ1-1,few,-,TRBV7-8
CSTSDGRTQYGYTF,TGCAGTACCAGCGATGGGAGGACTCAGTATGGCTACACCTTC,TRBJ1-2,-,-,TRBV20-1